The clone carrying this T cell receptor (beta chain) was observed a single time. The data were taken from a study of blood T cell repertoires in COVID-19. Whole-study context: Some COVID-19 samples were acute and others convalescent; all came from the United States, Italy and Spain. Sample material is recorded as cDNA or gDNA derived from T cells, B-cell-depleted T cells, or PBMCs.

This CDR3 has 12 amino acids. Trimming cost V 3 bases and J 8 bases; bases outside gene matches: 6. Germline V CDR1 and CDR2: SQVTM, ANQGSEA. In the source study's methods: The authors estimated nucleated cell counts from reference gene primer amplification. Here immunoSEQ multiplex PCR was the method, and the copy in TCRdb shows in-frame clones only, minus some. V and J calls and clone size are as listed in that table; D and trimming were resolved from the DNA. The data hold around 210,000 clones, with less than 90% observed a single time. Sequencing was done on a sample of peripheral blood. The source of this sequence is a woman in her 70s with acute or convalescent COVID-19. The chain has TRBV29-1 and TRBJ1-2; 7 nucleotides line up with TRBD1. The CDR3 DNA is TGCAGCGTTGACAAGGGGGCGGGCGGCTACACCTTC. Its protein product is CSVDKGAGGYTF.